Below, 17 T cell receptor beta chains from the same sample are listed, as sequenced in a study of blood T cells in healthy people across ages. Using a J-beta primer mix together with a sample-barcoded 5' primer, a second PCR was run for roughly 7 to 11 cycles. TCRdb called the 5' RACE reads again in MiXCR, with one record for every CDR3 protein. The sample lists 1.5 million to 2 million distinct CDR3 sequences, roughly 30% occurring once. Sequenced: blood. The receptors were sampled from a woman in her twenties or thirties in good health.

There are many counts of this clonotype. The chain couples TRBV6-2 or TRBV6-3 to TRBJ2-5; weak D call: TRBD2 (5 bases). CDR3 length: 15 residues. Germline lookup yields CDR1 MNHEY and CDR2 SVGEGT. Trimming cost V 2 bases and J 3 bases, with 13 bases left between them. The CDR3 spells CASSYLEAAEETQYF. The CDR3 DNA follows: TGTGCCAGCAGTTACCTCGAGGCAGCGGAAGAGACCCAGTACTTC.

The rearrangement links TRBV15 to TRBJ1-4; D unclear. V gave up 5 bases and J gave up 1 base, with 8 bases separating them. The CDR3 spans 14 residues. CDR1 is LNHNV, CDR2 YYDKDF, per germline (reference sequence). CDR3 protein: CATSGWETNEKLFF. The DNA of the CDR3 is TGTGCCACCAGCGGGTGGGAAACTAATGAAAAACTGTTTTTT.

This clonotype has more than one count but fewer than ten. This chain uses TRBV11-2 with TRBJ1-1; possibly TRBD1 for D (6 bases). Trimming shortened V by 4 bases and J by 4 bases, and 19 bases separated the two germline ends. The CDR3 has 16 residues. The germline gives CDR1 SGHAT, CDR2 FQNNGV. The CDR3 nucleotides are TGTGCCAGCAGCTCACGGGGACTAAAGGGGGGCACTGAAGCTTTCTTT. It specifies CASSSRGLKGGTEAFF.

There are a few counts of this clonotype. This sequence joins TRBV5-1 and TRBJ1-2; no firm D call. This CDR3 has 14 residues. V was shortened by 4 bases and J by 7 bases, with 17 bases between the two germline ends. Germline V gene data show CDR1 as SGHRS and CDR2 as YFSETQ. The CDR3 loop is CASSPSGSPSGYTF. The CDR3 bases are TGCGCCAGCAGCCCCTCGGGCAGCCCGTCTGGCTACACCTTC.

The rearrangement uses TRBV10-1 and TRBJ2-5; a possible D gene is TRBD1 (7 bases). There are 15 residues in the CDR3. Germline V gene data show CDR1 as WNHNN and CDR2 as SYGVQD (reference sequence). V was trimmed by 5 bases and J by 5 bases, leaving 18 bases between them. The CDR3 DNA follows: TGCGCCAGCAGTTCGCGGGACAGTACCTTGGAGACCCAGTACTTC. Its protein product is CASSSRDSTLETQYF.

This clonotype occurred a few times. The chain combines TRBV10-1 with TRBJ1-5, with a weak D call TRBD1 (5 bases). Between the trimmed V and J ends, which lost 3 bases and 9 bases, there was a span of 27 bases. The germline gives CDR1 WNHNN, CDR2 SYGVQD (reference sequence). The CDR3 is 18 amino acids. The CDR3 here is CASSDLREGAGGTRPQHF. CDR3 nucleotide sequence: TGCGCCAGCAGTGACCTCCGAGAAGGAGCGGGCGGGACTAGGCCCCAGCATTTT.

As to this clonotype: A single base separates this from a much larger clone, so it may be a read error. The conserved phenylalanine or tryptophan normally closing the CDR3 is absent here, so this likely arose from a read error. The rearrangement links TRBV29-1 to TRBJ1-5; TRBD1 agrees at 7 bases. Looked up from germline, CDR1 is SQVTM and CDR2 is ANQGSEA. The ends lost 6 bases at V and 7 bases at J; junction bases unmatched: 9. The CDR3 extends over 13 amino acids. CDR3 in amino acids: CSVMTGLEQPQHV. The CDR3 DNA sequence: TGCAGCGTAATGACAGGGCTGGAGCAGCCCCAGCATGTT.

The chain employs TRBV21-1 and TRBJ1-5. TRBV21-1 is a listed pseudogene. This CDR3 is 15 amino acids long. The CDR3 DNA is TGTGCCAGCAGCAAATCCGACGTGTTGTGTCAGCCCCGGCATTTT. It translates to CASSKSDVLCQPRHF.

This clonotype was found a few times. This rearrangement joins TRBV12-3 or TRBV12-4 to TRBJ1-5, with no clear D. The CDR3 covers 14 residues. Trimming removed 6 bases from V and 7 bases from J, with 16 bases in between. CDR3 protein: CASSGSDSGQPQHF. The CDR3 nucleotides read TGTGCCAGCAGCGGATCGGACTCTGGGCAGCCCCAGCATTTT.

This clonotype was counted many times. CDR3 in amino acids: CASSQDVSYEQYF. The CDR3 DNA sequence: TGCGCCAGCAGCCAGGACGTCTCCTACGAGCAGTACTTC. The chain employs TRBV4-1 and TRBJ2-7; D ambiguous. Germline CDR1 is MGHRA and CDR2 is YSYEKL. The V end lost 3 bases, the J end lost 0 bases, and 6 bases lay between the germline ends. This CDR3 spans 13 amino acids.

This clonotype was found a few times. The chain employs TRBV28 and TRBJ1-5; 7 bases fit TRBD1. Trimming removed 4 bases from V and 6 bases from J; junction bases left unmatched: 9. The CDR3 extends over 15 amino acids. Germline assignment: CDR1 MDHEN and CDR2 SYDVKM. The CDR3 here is CASSSYDRAPQPQHF. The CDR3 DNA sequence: TGTGCCAGCAGTTCATACGACAGGGCCCCTCAGCCCCAGCATTTT.

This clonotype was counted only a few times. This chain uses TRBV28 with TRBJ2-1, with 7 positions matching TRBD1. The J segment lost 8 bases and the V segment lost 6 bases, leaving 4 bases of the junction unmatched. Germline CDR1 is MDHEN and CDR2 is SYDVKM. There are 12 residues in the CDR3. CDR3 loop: CASRYRGHEQFF. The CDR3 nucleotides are TGTGCCAGCAGGTACAGGGGACATGAGCAGTTCTTC. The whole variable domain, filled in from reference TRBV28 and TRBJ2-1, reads DVKVTQSSRYLVKRTGEKVFLECVQDMDHENMFWYRQDPGLGLRLIYFSYDVKMKEKGDIPEGYSVSREKKERFSLILESASTNQTSMYLCASRYRGHEQFFGPGTRLTVL.

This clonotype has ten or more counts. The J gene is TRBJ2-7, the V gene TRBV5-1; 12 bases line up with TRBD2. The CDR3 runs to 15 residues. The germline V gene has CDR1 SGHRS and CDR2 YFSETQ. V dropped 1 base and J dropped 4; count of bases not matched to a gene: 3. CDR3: CASSLTTSGSYEQYF. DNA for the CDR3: TGCGCCAGCAGCTTGACGACTAGCGGGAGTTACGAGCAGTACTTC. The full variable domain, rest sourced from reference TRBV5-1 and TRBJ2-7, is KAGVTQTPRYLIKTRGQQVTLSCSPISGHRSVSWYQQTPGQGLQFLFEYFSETQRNKGNFPGRFSGRQFSNSRSEMNVSTLELGDSALYLCASSLTTSGSYEQYFGPGTRLTVT.

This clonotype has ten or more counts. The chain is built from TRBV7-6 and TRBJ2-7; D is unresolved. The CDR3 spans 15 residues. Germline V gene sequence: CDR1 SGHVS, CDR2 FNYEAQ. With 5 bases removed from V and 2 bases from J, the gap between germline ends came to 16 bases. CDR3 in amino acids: CASSGKETQTYEQYF. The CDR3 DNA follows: TGTGCCAGCAGCGGAAAAGAAACCCAAACCTACGAGCAGTACTTC.

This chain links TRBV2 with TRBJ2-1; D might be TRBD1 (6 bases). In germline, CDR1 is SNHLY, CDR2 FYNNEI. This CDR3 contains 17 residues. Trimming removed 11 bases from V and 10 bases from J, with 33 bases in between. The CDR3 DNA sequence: TGTGCCCCGTGGACAGCGATTCCCAGCCCCCTTTTTTACGAGCAGTTCTTC. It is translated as CAPWTAIPSPLFYEQFF.

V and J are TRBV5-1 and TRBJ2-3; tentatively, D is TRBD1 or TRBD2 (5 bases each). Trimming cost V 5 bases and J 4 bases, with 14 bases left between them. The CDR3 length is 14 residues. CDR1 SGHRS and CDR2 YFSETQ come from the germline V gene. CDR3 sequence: CASRYWDLADTQYF. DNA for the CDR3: TGCGCCAGCAGGTACTGGGACCTCGCAGATACGCAGTATTTT. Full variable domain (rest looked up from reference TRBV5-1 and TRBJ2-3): KAGVTQTPRYLIKTRGQQVTLSCSPISGHRSVSWYQQTPGQGLQFLFEYFSETQRNKGNFPGRFSGRQFSNSRSEMNVSTLELGDSALYLCASRYWDLADTQYFGPGTRLTVL.

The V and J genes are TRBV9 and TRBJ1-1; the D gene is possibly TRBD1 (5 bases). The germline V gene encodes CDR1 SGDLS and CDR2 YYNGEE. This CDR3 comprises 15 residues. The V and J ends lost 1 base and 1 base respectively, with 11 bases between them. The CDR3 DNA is TGTGCCAGCAGCGTAACCCCAGGGACGAACACTGAAGCTTTCTTT. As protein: CASSVTPGTNTEAFF.